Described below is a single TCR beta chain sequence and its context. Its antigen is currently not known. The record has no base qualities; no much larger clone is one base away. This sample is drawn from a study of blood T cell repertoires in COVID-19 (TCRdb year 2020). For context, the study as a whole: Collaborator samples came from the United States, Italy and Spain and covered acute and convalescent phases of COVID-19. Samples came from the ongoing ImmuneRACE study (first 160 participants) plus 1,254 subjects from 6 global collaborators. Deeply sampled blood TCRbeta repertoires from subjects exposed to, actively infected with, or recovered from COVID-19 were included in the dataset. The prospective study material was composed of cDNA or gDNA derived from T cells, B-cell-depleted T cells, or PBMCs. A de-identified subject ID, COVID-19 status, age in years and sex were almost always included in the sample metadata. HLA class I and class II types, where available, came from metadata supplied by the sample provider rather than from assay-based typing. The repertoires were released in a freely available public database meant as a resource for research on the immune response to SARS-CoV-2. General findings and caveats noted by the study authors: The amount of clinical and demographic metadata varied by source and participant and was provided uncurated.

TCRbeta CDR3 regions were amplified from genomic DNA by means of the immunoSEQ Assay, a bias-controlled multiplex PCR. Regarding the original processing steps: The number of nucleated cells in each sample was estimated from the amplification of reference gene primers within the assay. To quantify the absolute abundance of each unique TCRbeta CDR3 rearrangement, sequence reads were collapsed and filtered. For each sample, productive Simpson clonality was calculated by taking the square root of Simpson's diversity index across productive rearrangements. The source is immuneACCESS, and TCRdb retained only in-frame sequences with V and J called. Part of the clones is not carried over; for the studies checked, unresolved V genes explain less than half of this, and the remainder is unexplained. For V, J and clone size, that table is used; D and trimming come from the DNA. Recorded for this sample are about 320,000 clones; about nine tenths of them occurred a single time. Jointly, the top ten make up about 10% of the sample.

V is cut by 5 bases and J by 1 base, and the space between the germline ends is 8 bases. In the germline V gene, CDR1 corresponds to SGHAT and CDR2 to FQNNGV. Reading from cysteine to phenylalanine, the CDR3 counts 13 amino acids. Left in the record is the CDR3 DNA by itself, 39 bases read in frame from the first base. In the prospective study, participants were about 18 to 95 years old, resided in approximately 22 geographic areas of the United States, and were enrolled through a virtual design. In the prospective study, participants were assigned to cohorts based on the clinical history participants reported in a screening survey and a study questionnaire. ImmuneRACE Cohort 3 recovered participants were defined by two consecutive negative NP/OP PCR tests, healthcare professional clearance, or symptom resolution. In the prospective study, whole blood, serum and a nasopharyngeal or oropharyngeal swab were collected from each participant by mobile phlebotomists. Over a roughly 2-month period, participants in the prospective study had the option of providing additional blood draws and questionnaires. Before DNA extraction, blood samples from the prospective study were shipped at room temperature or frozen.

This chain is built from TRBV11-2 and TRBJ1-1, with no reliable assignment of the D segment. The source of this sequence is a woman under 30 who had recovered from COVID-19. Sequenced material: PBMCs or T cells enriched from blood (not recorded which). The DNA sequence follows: TGTGCCAGCAGCCCAACACGGAACACTGAAGCTTTCTTT. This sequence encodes CASSPTRNTEAFF. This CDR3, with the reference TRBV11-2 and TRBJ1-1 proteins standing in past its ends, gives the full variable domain EAGVAQSPRYKIIEKRQSVAFWCNPISGHATLYWYQQILGQGPKLLIQFQNNGVVDDSQLPKDRFSAERLKGVDSTLKIQPAKLEDSAVYLCASSPTRNTEAFFGQGTRLTVV.